This entry concerns a single TCR beta chain. This sample is part of a study of somatic mutations in cytotoxic T cells in rheumatoid arthritis. The CD4+ and CD8+ fractions came from positive magnetic bead selection and were purity-checked by flow cytometry. This CDR3 spans 12 amino acids. From germline, CDR1 is SQVTM and CDR2 ANQGSEA. Profiled with immunoSEQ multiplex PCR; TCRdb holds only in-frame clones, not every one. The repertoire consists of about 17,000 clones, with over 70% occurring once and the leading ten covering approximately 5%. This receptor was identified in a man between 60 and 75 years old in good health. The J gene is TRBJ2-2, the V gene TRBV29-1; D is possibly TRBD2 (6 bases). The sequenced sample consisted of CD8+ T cells sorted from blood. The CDR3, as DNA: TGCACCGGGGACTGGGGAACCGGGGAGCTGTTTTTT. Its translation is CTGDWGTGELFF.